This TCR beta chain was recorded in a study of beta chain features in type 1 diabetes (dated by TCRdb to 2017 to 2018). Background on the whole study: Mean age, gender distribution, total cell number and subset yield were not different between patients and healthy donors. Naive and central memory subsets were obtained from all 30 or so donors, but regulatory and stem cell-like memory subsets were isolated from only 8 patients and roughly eight healthy donors. Across all samples, 107,917,701 sorted cells were examined, and cell number per subset correlated strongly with RNA yield. In the study, TCRB repertoires of sorted circulating CD4+ T cell subsets from recently diagnosed type 1 diabetes patients were compared with those of matched healthy donors. Findings and caveats that apply to the study as a whole: At VDJ recombination sites, patients with type 1 diabetes made fewer insertions and deleted more nucleotides, a pattern implying thymic rearrangement abnormalities. Shorter templates might have been favored by PCR, but patient and control samples were amplified and corrected together, so both groups would have been affected equally by any skew. Sequencing cDNA rather than genomic DNA could over-represent highly expressing activated cells, although activation and CD3 levels did not differ between groups. Because small numbers of individuals were included in the HLA sub-analyses, any influence of HLA type on TCRB rearrangement was left unresolved. In all four CD4+ subsets, TCRB CDR3 length was moderately but significantly shorter in type 1 diabetes patients. Naive, central memory and regulatory TCRB repertoires appeared to be more alike among patients than among healthy donors.

A single peripheral blood draw of approximately 100 mL on average was collected from each donor into heparinised tubes. Naive, central memory, regulatory and stem cell-like memory CD4+ T cells were sorted on a BD FACSAria II using a panel including CD45RO, CCR7, CD25, CD127, CD95 and CD27. All sorted populations exceeded 98% purity. PBMCs were isolated immediately by Lymphoprep density gradient centrifugation and stained directly without culture. Samples were stained and sorted in pairs, with one healthy donor and one patient per experiment, so that batch effects were minimized. As concerns this clone: No cognate antigen has been identified for it. It has no much larger one-base neighbor in the sample; base qualities were not kept.

V is pared back by 5 bases and J by 3 bases, with 12 bases lying between the germline termini. CDR1 SGHRS and CDR2 YFSETQ were looked up in the germline V gene. From its cysteine to its phenylalanine, the CDR3 spans 14 amino acids. The sequence is cut down to CDR3 DNA, 42 bases in frame from base 1. The entire isolated RNA was reverse transcribed using the High Capacity cDNA Reverse Transcription Kit, and thus expressed TCRB transcripts were sequenced. Deep immunoSEQ sequencing was performed on naive, central memory and regulatory T cell samples, with an average of about 4 million total reads per sample. Sorted cells were lysed in RLT buffer, and RNA was extracted using DNase-treated RNeasy Micro or Mini kits according to cell number. Each cell subset was processed on its own to prevent cross-contamination, while patient and healthy donor samples were processed together. Using the immunoSEQ multiplex PCR, TCRB sequences were amplified from cDNA into 87-bp fragments spanning the CDR3 region. The amplicons were sequenced using the Illumina HiSeq platform. As for the authors' bioinformatics: PCR bias was corrected computationally using synthetic template baselines, and reads within Hamming distance 2 were collapsed, with unmergeable singletons discarded. Reads were aligned against IMGT to assign V, D and J genes, CDR3 length and insertions or deletions at six rearrangement sites. Clonotype counts were normalized to sorted cell number within each subset before computing true diversity and Gini coefficients with the tcR R package. The overlap coefficient, calculated on TCRB nucleotide sequences, was used to measure repertoire sharing. The table comes from immuneACCESS by way of TCRdb, which keeps in-frame sequences with V and J called. Part of the clones is missing from these tables; in studies checked, under half for an unresolved V gene and the rest for unknown reasons. The DNA gave D and trimming, while V, J and clone size come from that table. Here the sample has some 200,000 clones; approximately 10% occur a single time. The ten largest clones capture over 1% of the sample.

What was sequenced was central memory CD4+ T cells from blood. The chain joins TRBV5-1 to TRBJ2-1; the best D guess is TRBD2, with 6 bases matching. The sequence was collected from a man younger than 35 in good health. The nucleotides read TGCGCCAGCAGGCGCGGGGACGACTACAATGAGCAGTTCTTC. Its protein reads: CASRRGDDYNEQFF.